The next 13 T cell receptor beta chains were all read from a single sample in a study of cytomegalovirus exposure and HLA in healthy donors. PCR was performed using 60 Vbeta and 13 Jbeta primers. Sequencing was performed with immunoSEQ multiplex PCR; in TCRdb, only in-frame clones are kept and a portion is missing. The sample table includes about 190,000 clones. The sequencing input was PBMCs. These receptor sequences come from a man in his thirties or forties in good health and CMV-seronegative.

The rearrangement links TRBV5-1 to TRBJ2-1, with D possibly being TRBD1 (5 bases). Looked up from germline, CDR1 is SGHRS and CDR2 is YFSETQ. The CDR3 has 18 amino acids. Deletions cut 4 bases from V and 6 bases from J, with 26 bases between. The CDR3 sequence: CASSQTWGRTFSLNEQFF. The CDR3 coding sequence is TGCGCCAGCAGCCAAACTTGGGGCCGGACGTTTAGCCTCAATGAGCAGTTCTTC.

This chain connects TRBV30 to TRBJ1-3, with D maybe TRBD1 (5 bases). CDR3 length: 15 amino acids. V was cut by 1 base and J by 3 bases, with 13 bases left in between. In germline, CDR1 is GTSNPN, CDR2 SVGIG (reference sequence). The CDR3 nucleotides are TGTGCCTGGAGTGGGGGGGGAGGCGGTGGAAACACCATATATTTT. The encoded protein is CAWSGGGGGGNTIYF. The complete variable domain, with remaining parts taken from reference TRBV30 and TRBJ1-3, reads SQTIHQWPATLVQPVGSPLSLECTVEGTSNPNLYWYRQAAGRGLQLLFYSVGIGQISSEVPQNLSASRPQDRQFILSSKKLLLSDSGFYLCAWSGGGGGGNTIYFGEGSWLTVV.

The rearrangement uses TRBV7-9 and TRBJ1-2; TRBD1 aligns across 11 bases. CDR3 length: 17 residues. V trimming: 1 base; J trimming: 5 bases; junction bases outside the gene matches: 9. Germline CDR1 reads SEHNR; CDR2 reads FQNEAQ (reference sequence). This CDR3 is CASSLVNTGTGGYGYTF. CDR3 DNA: TGTGCCAGCAGCTTAGTGAATACCGGGACAGGGGGATATGGCTACACCTTC.

The CDR3 sequence: CASSLTAGGIYEQYF. Written as DNA, the CDR3 is TGTGCCAGCAGCTTGACGGCGGGAGGTATCTACGAGCAGTACTTC. The genes are TRBV5-4 and TRBJ2-5; 8 positions match TRBD2. The J call is uncertain, as TRBJ2-7 better fits the DNA end. Germline assignment: CDR1 SGHNT and CDR2 YYREEE (reference sequence). This CDR3 is 15 amino acids long.

CDR3 in DNA: TGCGCCAGCAGCTCCAGCGGGAGGGCCGATACCGGGGAGCTGTTTTTT. This sequence encodes CASSSSGRADTGELFF. This chain uses TRBV5-1 with TRBJ2-2; the match to TRBD2 covers 10 bases. The CDR3 is 16 residues long. After removal of 3 bases from V and 5 bases from J, the junction contained 7 bases not matched to a gene. Germline-derived CDR1 and CDR2 are SGHRS and YFSETQ.

This chain joins TRBV5-5 and TRBJ1-4, with D maybe TRBD1 (5 bases). Deletions cut 0 bases from V and 8 bases from J, with 14 bases between. This CDR3 comprises 15 residues. Germline V lookup: CDR1 SGHKS, CDR2 YYEKEE (reference sequence). CDR3 nucleotides: TGTGCCAGCAGCTTGGGGCAGGGTGGCGGAGAAAAACTGTTTTTT. Translated: CASSLGQGGGEKLFF.

This sequence joins TRBV7-9 and TRBJ2-3, with a possible D match to TRBD2 (5 bases). Germline V gene lookup returns CDR1 SEHNR and CDR2 FQNEAQ (reference sequence). This CDR3 comprises 15 residues. V was trimmed by 8 bases and J by 0 bases, leaving 15 bases between them. CDR3 protein: CASPRGFLSTDTQYF. As DNA, the CDR3 is TGTGCCAGCCCTCGGGGATTCCTTAGCACAGATACGCAGTATTTT. Filled out from reference TRBV7-9 and TRBJ2-3, the complete variable domain reads DTGVSQNPRHKITKRGQNVTFRCDPISEHNRLYWYRQTLGQGPEFLTYFQNEAQLEKSRLLSDRFSAERPKGSFSTLEIQRTEQGDSAMYLCASPRGFLSTDTQYFGPGTRLTVL.

The chain combines TRBV11-2 with TRBJ1-6; the match to TRBD1 covers 11 bases. The CDR3 runs 17 residues. Losses at the gene ends were 1 base for V and 9 bases for J; bases not matched to a gene: 8. Germline values: CDR1 SGHAT, CDR2 FQNNGV. The CDR3 is CASSLGQDRGLTSPLHF. The CDR3 region has the DNA TGTGCCAGCAGCTTAGGTCAGGACAGGGGGCTAACTTCACCCCTCCACTTT.

In DNA form, the CDR3 reads TGTGCCAGCAGTTACTCCAGGACACATGATGGCTACACCTTC. Its translation: CASSYSRTHDGYTF. The J gene is TRBJ1-2, the V gene TRBV6-6; maybe TRBD1 (5 bases). Germline V gene sequence: CDR1 MNHNY, CDR2 SVGAGI (reference sequence). The CDR3 totals 14 residues. Trimming took 0 bases from V and 6 from J, leaving 11 bases between them.

The chain is built from TRBV5-1 and TRBJ2-7, with 13 positions matching TRBD2. V trimming: 3 bases; J trimming: 3 bases; junction bases outside the gene matches: 3. The CDR3 has 15 residues. Per the germline V gene, CDR1 is SGHRS and CDR2 is YFSETQ. The CDR3 loop is CASSSGLAGDYEQYF. The CDR3 nucleotides read TGCGCCAGCAGCTCCGGACTAGCGGGAGACTACGAGCAGTACTTC.

This chain uses TRBV9 with TRBJ2-7, with TRBD1 identical over 8 bases. The CDR3 is made up of 14 amino acids. The V segment lost 4 bases and the J segment 6 bases; nucleotides outside the gene matches: 9. From germline, CDR1 is SGDLS and CDR2 YYNGEE. The chain's CDR3 is CASSQLTGGGEQYF. The CDR3 region has the DNA TGTGCCAGCAGCCAACTTACAGGGGGAGGCGAGCAGTACTTC.

V gene TRBV5-5 combines with J gene TRBJ2-5; possible D gene TRBD1, 6 bases. The CDR3 spans 16 residues. In germline, CDR1 is SGHKS, CDR2 YYEKEE (reference sequence). Deletions cut 4 bases from V and 4 bases from J, with 20 bases between. The CDR3 coding sequence is TGTGCCAGCAGCCCAACGCTCACAGGGAGAGGAGAGACCCAGTACTTC. Its protein product is CASSPTLTGRGETQYF. The full variable domain, with the rest looked up from reference TRBV5-5 and TRBJ2-5, is DAGVTQSPTHLIKTRGQQVTLRCSPISGHKSVSWYQQVLGQGPQFIFQYYEKEERGRGNFPDRFSARQFPNYSSELNVNALLLGDSALYLCASSPTLTGRGETQYFGPGTRLLVL.

The V gene is TRBV28, the J gene TRBJ2-2; tentative D call: TRBD2 (5 bases). The germline V gene has CDR1 MDHEN and CDR2 SYDVKM. V shed 2 bases and J shed 4 bases, with 20 bases lying between them. There are 18 residues in the CDR3. The CDR3 sequence: CASSLTPGYREGTGELFF. In DNA, the CDR3 is TGTGCCAGCAGTTTAACTCCCGGGTATCGGGAAGGCACCGGGGAGCTGTTTTTT.